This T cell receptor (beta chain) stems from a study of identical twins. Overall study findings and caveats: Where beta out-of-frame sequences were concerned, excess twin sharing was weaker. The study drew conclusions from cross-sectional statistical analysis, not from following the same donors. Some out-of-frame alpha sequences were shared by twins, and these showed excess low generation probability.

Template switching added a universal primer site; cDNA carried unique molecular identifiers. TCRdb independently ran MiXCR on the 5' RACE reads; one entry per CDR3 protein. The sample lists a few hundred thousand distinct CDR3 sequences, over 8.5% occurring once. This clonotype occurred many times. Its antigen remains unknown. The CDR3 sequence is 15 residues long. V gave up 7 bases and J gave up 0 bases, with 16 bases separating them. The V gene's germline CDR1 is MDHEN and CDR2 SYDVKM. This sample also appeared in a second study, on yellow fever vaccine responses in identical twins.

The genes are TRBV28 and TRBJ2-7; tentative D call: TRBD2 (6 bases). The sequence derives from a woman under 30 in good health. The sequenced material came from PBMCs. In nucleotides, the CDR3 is TGTGCCAGCACCGACCTAGCGTCGACCTCCTACGAGCAGTACTTC. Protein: CASTDLASTSYEQYF.